Below are 32 T cell receptor beta chains sequenced from a single sample in a study of cytomegalovirus exposure and HLA in healthy donors. It was with 60 Vbeta and 13 Jbeta primers that the PCR ran. Some clones are missing from TCRdb's copy, which holds only in-frame ones; the method was immunoSEQ multiplex PCR. The sample consists of approximately 75,000 clones, around 80% of them appearing once. Sequenced material: PBMCs. The source is a male donor in good health and CMV-seronegative.

This chain joins TRBV19 and TRBJ2-2; weak D call: TRBD2 (6 bases). The CDR3 is made up of 16 amino acids. The germline V and J ends were trimmed by 3 bases and 2 bases, with 13 bases remaining between them. CDR1 is LNHDA, CDR2 SQIVND, per germline (reference sequence). The CDR3: CASSIGRPGNTGELFF. The CDR3 DNA is TGTGCCAGTAGTATTGGGAGGCCGGGTAACACCGGGGAGCTGTTTTTT. The variable domain in full, completed from reference TRBV19 and TRBJ2-2, reads DGGITQSPKYLFRKEGQNVTLSCEQNLNHDAMYWYRQDPGQGLRLIYYSQIVNDFQKGDIAEGYSVSREKKESFPLTVTSAQKNPTAFYLCASSIGRPGNTGELFFGEGSRLTVL.

The V and J genes are TRBV7-8 and TRBJ1-6; D is unresolved. Germline CDR1 is SGHVS and CDR2 is FQNEAQ. The CDR3 sequence is 14 residues long. Trimming removed 4 bases from V and 6 bases from J, with 10 bases in between. The CDR3 protein is CASSYRPGNSPLHF. The CDR3 DNA reads as TGTGCCAGCAGCTACCGCCCGGGTAATTCACCCCTCCACTTT.

The CDR3 DNA sequence: TGTGCCCAACAGGCAGGGGGAGTCGGAACTAATGAAAAACTGTTTTTT. This translates into CAQQAGGVGTNEKLFF. The genes are TRBV30 and TRBJ1-4; 7 nucleotides match TRBD1. The CDR3 length is 16 residues. Germline-derived CDR1 and CDR2 are GTSNPN and SVGIG (reference sequence). V gave up 8 bases and J gave up 1 base; unmatched junction bases: 13. The complete variable domain, with remaining parts taken from reference TRBV30 and TRBJ1-4, reads SQTIHQWPATLVQPVGSPLSLECTVEGTSNPNLYWYRQAAGRGLQLLFYSVGIGQISSEVPQNLSASRPQDRQFILSSKKLLLSDSGFYLCAQQAGGVGTNEKLFFGSGTQLSVL.

This chain uses TRBV6-1 with TRBJ2-4; maybe TRBD1 (5 bases). V was cut by 6 bases and J by 8 bases, with 11 bases left in between. Germline CDR1 MNHNS, CDR2 SASEGT. The CDR3 is 12 residues long. As DNA, the CDR3 is TGTGCCAGCAGGGGGCCCTCGGACATTCAGTACTTC. It specifies CASRGPSDIQYF.

This clone has only a few counts. The V call is TRBV28, the J call TRBJ1-1; no reliable D call. The germline CDR1 and CDR2 sequences are MDHEN and SYDVKM. Between the trimmed V and J ends, which lost 3 bases and 5 bases, there was a span of 19 bases. CDR3 length equals 16 residues. The CDR3 loop reads CASSFAPAGSGTEAFF. The CDR3 DNA sequence: TGTGCCAGCAGTTTCGCCCCGGCAGGTTCGGGGACTGAAGCTTTCTTT.

The chain employs TRBV5-8 and TRBJ1-2; TRBD1 matches at 9 bases. The V gene's germline CDR1 is SGHTS and CDR2 YDEGEE. The junction had 12 bases not matched to a gene; V was cut back by 1 base and J by 2 bases. The CDR3 loop spans 18 amino acids. CDR3 sequence reads: CASSLPLGQGPDNYGYTF. The CDR3 DNA reads TGTGCCAGCAGCTTGCCCCTCGGACAGGGGCCGGACAACTATGGCTACACCTTC.

In this sample, this clone turned up a few times. The chain joins TRBV6-5 to TRBJ1-2; D may be TRBD1 (5 bases). Germline V gene data show CDR1 as MNHEY and CDR2 as SVGAGI. The V end was cut by 7 bases, the J end by 8 bases, with 17 bases between. The CDR3 covers 13 residues. The CDR3: CASTQQAGGGYTF. CDR3 in DNA: TGTGCCAGCACGCAACAGGCAGGAGGGGGCTACACCTTC.

V is TRBV9 and J is TRBJ2-2; TRBD1 aligns across 8 bases. The CDR3 totals 16 residues. V was pared by 3 bases and J by 6 bases, with 10 bases of the junction left unmatched. Germline values: CDR1 SGDLS, CDR2 YYNGEE. The CDR3 protein is CASSATGAPGAGELFF. CDR3 in DNA: TGTGCCAGCAGCGCGACAGGGGCCCCCGGAGCCGGGGAGCTGTTTTTT.

The chain has TRBV28 and TRBJ1-2; a weak D match, TRBD1 (5 bases). Germline assignment: CDR1 MDHEN and CDR2 SYDVKM. The CDR3 sequence is 15 residues long. The V end was cut by 5 bases, the J end by 2 bases, with 15 bases between. The CDR3 DNA reads TGTGCCAGCAGTCCATTAGCAGGGATGAACTATGGCTACACCTTC. Translating it yields CASSPLAGMNYGYTF.

The V call is TRBV10-3, the J call TRBJ1-4, with 9 bases that match TRBD1. The J segment lost 7 bases and the V segment lost 2 bases, leaving 8 bases of the junction unmatched. This CDR3 is 16 amino acids long. Germline CDR1 is ENHRY and CDR2 is SYGVKD. The chain's CDR3 is CAISEVPGQGSEKLFF. In DNA, the CDR3 is TGTGCCATCAGTGAGGTACCGGGACAGGGAAGTGAAAAACTGTTTTTT.

The chain joins TRBV18 to TRBJ1-1; D unresolved. CDR1 KGHSH and CDR2 LQKENI come from the germline V gene. CDR3 length: 14 amino acids. V was shortened by 0 bases and J by 1 base, with 6 bases between the two germline ends. CDR3 nucleotide sequence: TGTGCCAGCTCACCACCGGGCAAGAACACTGAAGCTTTCTTT. Translating gives CASSPPGKNTEAFF.

The rearrangement links TRBV30 to TRBJ1-5; 11 nucleotides line up with TRBD1. Looked up from germline, CDR1 is GTSNPN and CDR2 is SVGIG (reference sequence). V lost 3 bases, J lost 5 bases, and 3 bases stayed unmatched. CDR3 size: 14 residues. The CDR3 DNA reads TGTGCCTGGAGCCGGGACAGGGGGGATCAGCCCCAGCATTTT. This encodes CAWSRDRGDQPQHF.

The V and J genes are TRBV7-2 and TRBJ1-1; D is undetermined. CDR1 is SGHTA, CDR2 FQGNSA, per germline. The V and J ends lost 3 bases and 1 base respectively, with 9 bases between them. The CDR3 is 14 residues long. The CDR3 nucleotides are TGTGCCAGCAGCTTTTCCCCTACGAACACTGAAGCTTTCTTT. It is translated as CASSFSPTNTEAFF.

The genes are TRBV20-1 and TRBJ1-5; D remains ambiguous. V was pared by 3 bases and J by 10 bases, with 10 bases between. The CDR3 sequence is 11 residues long. The V gene's germline CDR1 is DFQATT and CDR2 SNEGSKA (reference sequence). The CDR3 loop reads CSARYGGPQHF. The CDR3 nucleotides read TGCAGTGCTAGGTACGGAGGACCCCAGCATTTT.

CDR3: CASSLAGGGSYNEQFF. Here the CDR3 DNA reads TGCGCCAGCAGCTTGGCAGGCGGGGGCTCCTACAATGAGCAGTTCTTC. This rearrangement joins TRBV5-1 to TRBJ2-1, with 7 bases fitting TRBD2. The CDR3 sequence is 16 residues long. The ends lost 0 bases at V and 0 bases at J; junction bases unmatched: 3. Per germline, CDR1 SGHRS and CDR2 YFSETQ.

The chain combines TRBV18 with TRBJ1-1, with 7 nucleotides matching TRBD1. This CDR3 spans 17 amino acids. Germline-derived CDR1 and CDR2 are KGHSH and LQKENI. Losses at the gene ends were 6 bases for V and 0 bases for J; bases not matched to a gene: 13. The CDR3 coding sequence is TGTGCCAGCTCTCCGACAGGGTCGGGGGTTATGAACACTGAAGCTTTCTTT. Translation gives CASSPTGSGVMNTEAFF. Based on the CDR3 plus reference TRBV18 and TRBJ1-1, the full variable domain is NAGVMQNPRHLVRRRGQEARLRCSPMKGHSHVYWYRQLPEEGLKFMVYLQKENIIDESGMPKERFSAEFPKEGPSILRIQQVVRGDSAAYFCASSPTGSGVMNTEAFFGQGTRLTVV.

The chain joins TRBV27 to TRBJ1-4; D unresolved. Germline V gives CDR1 MNHEY, CDR2 SMNVEV (reference sequence). V gave up 2 bases and J gave up 12 bases, with 13 bases separating them. The CDR3 has 13 amino acids. The CDR3 DNA follows: TGTGCCAGCAGTTTAACCTTGGGCACTGAACTGTTTTTT. It specifies CASSLTLGTELFF.

In this sample, this clone turned up a few times. The chain carries TRBV4-2 and TRBJ1-5; D not resolved. The CDR3 contains 16 residues. Germline values: CDR1 LGHNA, CDR2 YNFKEQ. The ends were cut back, 1 base at V and 6 bases at J, with 16 bases in the middle. The CDR3 sequence: CASSQGGVGEGQPQHF. The CDR3 DNA reads TGTGCCAGCAGCCAAGGGGGAGTGGGTGAGGGTCAGCCCCAGCATTTT.

This sequence joins TRBV4-3 and TRBJ2-2; D is uncertain. V was clipped by 0 bases and J by 5 bases, with 10 bases between them. CDR3 length equals 15 residues. CDR1 and CDR2 from the germline V gene are LGHNA and YSLEER. Here the CDR3 reads CASSQDFPLTGELFF. DNA for the CDR3: TGCGCCAGCAGCCAAGATTTCCCGTTGACCGGGGAGCTGTTTTTT.

The J gene is TRBJ1-6, the V gene TRBV18, with D hard to call. Per the germline V gene, CDR1 is KGHSH and CDR2 is LQKENI. This CDR3 is built from 14 residues. V gave up 0 bases and J gave up 10 bases, with 10 bases separating them. CDR3 protein: CASSPPNGASPLHF. DNA for the CDR3: TGTGCCAGCTCACCACCGAACGGAGCCTCACCCCTCCACTTT.

This clone was recorded a few times. The V and J genes are TRBV21-1 and TRBJ2-5; the table's D call, TRBD1, has no DNA check behind it. TRBV21-1 is labeled a pseudogene. This CDR3 comprises 12 residues. CDR3 in amino acids: CASLDRSETQYF. In DNA form, the CDR3 reads TGTGCCAGCCTGGACAGATCTGAGACCCAGTACTTC.

This chain uses TRBV2 with TRBJ2-7; 12 bases fit TRBD1. The CDR3 totals 13 residues. Per the germline V gene, CDR1 is SNHLY and CDR2 is FYNNEI. After removal of 5 bases from V and 7 bases from J, the junction contained 3 bases not matched to a gene. CDR3 loop: CASSRDRGLEQYF. The CDR3 coding sequence is TGTGCCAGCAGTCGGGACAGGGGGCTTGAGCAGTACTTC.

This clone has just one count. The gene calls are TRBV18 and TRBJ2-5; perhaps TRBD2 as D (5 bases). The CDR3 extends over 14 amino acids. V shed 5 bases and J shed 1 base, with 11 bases lying between them. CDR1 is KGHSH and CDR2 is LQKENI in the germline V gene. The CDR3 spells CASSITRGQETQYF. The CDR3 DNA reads TGTGCCAGCTCAATAACCCGGGGCCAAGAGACCCAGTACTTC.

The chain carries TRBV11-3 and TRBJ1-6; D not resolved. V lost 0 bases and J 10 bases, leaving 7 bases between the germline ends. Looked up from germline, CDR1 is SGHNT and CDR2 is YENEEA. This CDR3 region has 13 residues. The CDR3 nucleotides are TGTGCCAGCAGCTTAGATTCCTACTCACCCCTCCACTTT. This codes for CASSLDSYSPLHF.

V gene TRBV18 combines with J gene TRBJ2-5; D might be TRBD1 (5 bases). The germline V gene encodes CDR1 KGHSH and CDR2 LQKENI. CDR3 length: 15 residues. V shed 2 bases and J shed 0 bases, with 10 bases lying between them. CDR3 nucleotide sequence: TGTGCCAGCTCACCAGGGGCGAAATACCAAGAGACCCAGTACTTC. Translating gives CASSPGAKYQETQYF.

The rearrangement links TRBV30 to TRBJ1-3, with D hard to call. CDR1 is GTSNPN, CDR2 SVGIG, per germline (reference sequence). The CDR3 sequence is 14 residues long. Between the trimmed V and J ends, which lost 5 bases and 5 bases, there was a span of 16 bases. The CDR3 protein is CAWSTTTARNTIYF. The CDR3 bases are TGTGCCTGGTCAACAACCACCGCCAGAAACACCATATATTTT.

The V call is TRBV6-5, the J call TRBJ2-5, with 11 bases identical to TRBD2. The CDR3 spans 16 residues. In germline, CDR1 is MNHEY, CDR2 SVGAGI. Trimming removed 2 bases from V and 4 bases from J; junction bases left unmatched: 6. This CDR3 is CASSYATSGGGETQYF. The DNA for the CDR3 is TGTGCCAGCAGTTACGCTACTAGCGGGGGAGGAGAGACCCAGTACTTC.

V is TRBV5-5 and J is TRBJ1-5, with TRBD1 as a possible D gene (6 bases). Germline V CDR1 and CDR2: SGHKS, YYEKEE (reference sequence). Trimming cost V 3 bases and J 4 bases, with 11 bases left between them. This CDR3 has 14 amino acids. The CDR3 loop is CASSWGQGNQPQHF. The CDR3 region has the DNA TGTGCCAGCAGCTGGGGGCAGGGTAATCAGCCCCAGCATTTT.

For this clone: The junction shows a germline mismatch at one end, possibly a read error. The rearrangement uses TRBV7-2 and TRBJ1-5, with D unresolved. The CDR3 sequence is 13 residues long. Germline V gives CDR1 SGHTA, CDR2 FQGNSA. The CDR3 coding sequence is TGTGCCAGCAGCCCCCGTTCTAGTCAGCCCCAGAATTTT. Its protein is CASSPRSSQPQNF.

Concerning this clone itself: Its ends do not fully match the called genes, so a read error is possible. The sample holds other DNA sequences that translate to the same CDR3. The chain combines TRBV18 with TRBJ1-1, with TRBD1 identical over 8 bases. Germline V lookup: CDR1 KGHSH, CDR2 LQKENI. There are 13 residues in the CDR3. CDR3 nucleotide sequence: TGTGCCAGCTCACCAAGAGGACAGGGTGAAGCCTTCTTT. Its translation: CASSPRGQGEAFF. Supplemented by reference TRBV18 and TRBJ1-1, the full variable domain reads NAGVMQNPRHLVRRRGQEARLRCSPMKGHSHVYWYRQLPEEGLKFMVYLQKENIIDESGMPKERFSAEFPKEGPSILRIQQVVRGDSAAYFCASSPRGQGEAFFGQGTRLTVV.

The gene calls are TRBV29-1 and TRBJ2-5, with 7 bases identical to TRBD2. Germline values: CDR1 SQVTM, CDR2 ANQGSEA. The CDR3 spans 16 residues. The V segment lost 7 bases and the J segment 11 bases; nucleotides outside the gene matches: 25. The CDR3: CSAASGGAGEGTKQYF. DNA of the CDR3: TGCAGCGCCGCCTCCGGCGGGGCGGGAGAAGGTACGAAGCAGTACTTC.

CDR3 nucleotide sequence: TGCAGCGCTAGGTCGGGTTACACAGATACGCAGTATTTT. This encodes CSARSGYTDTQYF. The V call is TRBV29-1, the J call TRBJ2-3; D is unclear. V gave up 7 bases and J gave up 2 bases, with 13 bases separating them. CDR3 length equals 13 residues. Germline V gives CDR1 SQVTM, CDR2 ANQGSEA.